This entry lists 16 T cell receptor beta chains sequenced from one sample in a study of blood T cell repertoires in COVID-19. Sequenced by immunoSEQ multiplex PCR; TCRdb stores in-frame clones only, minus some. The repertoire holds a few hundred thousand clones, with roughly 90% as singletons. The sample was PBMCs or T cells enriched from blood (not recorded which). Receptors were obtained from a woman aged 30 to 39 who had been exposed to COVID-19.

This chain connects TRBV28 to TRBJ1-2; 10 bases fit TRBD1. This CDR3 has 16 amino acids. The trim removed 6 bases at V and 5 bases at J, leaving 12 bases unmatched. Germline loops: CDR1 MDHEN, CDR2 SYDVKM. The CDR3 bases are TGTGCCAGCAGGAGGACAGGGGGATACAACCTATATGGCTACACCTTC. This sequence encodes CASRRTGGYNLYGYTF.

This sequence joins TRBV12-5 and TRBJ2-7, with 9 bases aligning to TRBD1. The CDR3 has 19 residues. Germline assignment: CDR1 LGHNT and CDR2 FRNRAP. J was trimmed by 1 base and V by 0 bases; bases with no gene match: 13. Here the CDR3 DNA reads TGTGCTAGTGGTTTGGTAGGAAAGGAGTCACAGGGGGCATCCTACGAGCAGTACTTC. Protein product: CASGLVGKESQGASYEQYF.

The rearrangement links TRBV21-1 to TRBJ1-1. TRBV21-1 is termed a pseudogene. The CDR3 totals 14 residues. CDR3 bases: TGTGCCAGCAGCAAAGTCCCGGGATCCACTGAAGCTTTCTTT. Translating it yields CASSKVPGSTEAFF.

The rearrangement links TRBV6-2 or TRBV6-3 to TRBJ1-2; D is ambiguous. CDR3 length: 14 amino acids. Germline-derived CDR1 and CDR2 are MNHEY and SVGEGT. V was pared by 2 bases and J by 4 bases, with 11 bases between. CDR3 sequence: CASSYAQDSYGYTF. CDR3 in DNA: TGTGCCAGCAGTTACGCCCAGGATAGCTATGGCTACACCTTC.

The V gene is TRBV27, the J gene TRBJ2-3; D is unresolved. The length of the CDR3 is 13 residues. V was shortened by 5 bases and J by 2 bases, with 8 bases between the two germline ends. The germline V gene has CDR1 MNHEY and CDR2 SMNVEV (reference sequence). This CDR3 is CASSHLLTDTQYF. CDR3 sequence (DNA): TGTGCCAGCAGTCACTTACTCACAGATACGCAGTATTTT.

A single count supports this clone. This sequence joins TRBV3-1 (or the pseudogene TRBV3-2) and TRBJ1-1; TRBD1 matches 8 bases. CDR1 LGHDT and CDR2 YNNKEL come from the germline V gene (reference sequence). With 2 bases clipped from V and 1 base from J, the junction kept 9 bases outside the gene matches. This CDR3 comprises 17 residues. CDR3 DNA: TGTGCCAGCAGCCAACGGCCTCCCGGGACAGGGAACACTGAAGCTTTCTTT. Encoded protein: CASSQRPPGTGNTEAFF.

The chain combines TRBV28 with TRBJ2-1; 7 bases map to TRBD2. The CDR3 extends over 16 amino acids. The germline CDR1 and CDR2 sequences are MDHEN and SYDVKM. The J segment lost 0 bases and the V segment lost 3 bases, leaving 5 bases of the junction unmatched. The CDR3 loop reads CASSLASGFSYNEQFF. CDR3 DNA: TGTGCCAGCAGTTTGGCTAGCGGATTCTCCTACAATGAGCAGTTCTTC.

This chain uses TRBV27 with TRBJ2-7; TRBD1 matches at 10 bases. V dropped 8 bases and J dropped 7; count of bases not matched to a gene: 8. This CDR3 contains 13 residues. Germline CDR1 is MNHEY and CDR2 is SMNVEV (reference sequence). As DNA, the CDR3 is TGTGCCAGCGGTCGACAGGGGGCTTGGGAGCAGTACTTC. This encodes CASGRQGAWEQYF.

The CDR3 nucleotides read TGTGCCAGCAGAGCGACAGCCCTTAGCTATGGCTACACCTTC. Translation: CASRATALSYGYTF. This chain connects TRBV6-5 to TRBJ1-2; possibly TRBD1 for D (5 bases). V gave up 6 bases and J gave up 4 bases, with 15 bases separating them. The CDR3 length is 14 residues. Germline V lookup: CDR1 MNHEY, CDR2 SVGAGI.

V usage is TRBV7-9 and J usage is TRBJ1-1; D call uncertain. The germline V gene has CDR1 SEHNR and CDR2 FQNEAQ (reference sequence). CDR3 length equals 14 residues. Trimming took off 10 bases at V and 7 bases at J, with 22 bases between the two ends. The CDR3: CATPAGSSPHEAFF. CDR3 nucleotide sequence: TGTGCCACACCGGCCGGGTCCTCACCACATGAAGCTTTCTTT.

The chain links TRBV2 to TRBJ2-7; 9 positions agree with TRBD2. CDR3 length: 17 residues. Per the germline V gene, CDR1 is SNHLY and CDR2 is FYNNEI. V shed 5 bases and J 6 bases; nucleotides not matched to a gene: 17. CDR3 sequence: CASSFTALAGVPLEQYF. For the CDR3, the DNA is TGTGCCAGCAGTTTTACCGCTTTAGCGGGAGTCCCACTCGAGCAGTACTTC.

The chain couples TRBV5-1 to TRBJ2-3; 10 nucleotides match TRBD2. Germline V CDR1 and CDR2: SGHRS, YFSETQ. The CDR3 contains 15 residues. V shed 4 bases and J 0 bases; nucleotides not matched to a gene: 2. CDR3 residues: CASSRTSGSTDTQYF. The CDR3, as DNA: TGCGCCAGCAGCCGGACTAGCGGCAGCACAGATACGCAGTATTTT.

This clone was recorded only once. The chain joins TRBV11-2 to TRBJ2-1, with D possibly TRBD2 on 6 matching bases. CDR3 length: 16 residues. The germline CDR1 and CDR2 sequences are SGHAT and FQNNGV. With 5 bases removed from V and 0 bases from J, the gap between germline ends came to 14 bases. CDR3 sequence reads: CASSPVGGSSYNEQFF. The CDR3, as DNA: TGTGCCAGCAGCCCCGTCGGGGGAAGCTCCTACAATGAGCAGTTCTTC.

This clone was recorded a few times. In DNA, the CDR3 is TGTGCCAGCAGTGACGGAGGACAGGGGAGAGACGAGCAGTACTTC. Protein sequence: CASSDGGQGRDEQYF. The chain joins TRBV2 to TRBJ2-7, with TRBD1 identical over 9 bases. Germline values: CDR1 SNHLY, CDR2 FYNNEI. Losses at the gene ends were 3 bases for V and 5 bases for J; bases not matched to a gene: 8. The CDR3 covers 15 residues. The variable domain in full, completed from reference TRBV2 and TRBJ2-7, reads EPEVTQTPSHQVTQMGQEVILRCVPISNHLYFYWYRQILGQKVEFLVSFYNNEISEKSEIFDDQFSVERPDGSNFTLKIRSTKLEDSAMYFCASSDGGQGRDEQYFGPGTRLTVT.

The chain carries TRBV11-2 and TRBJ2-5; 10 bases fit TRBD2. Germline V gene data show CDR1 as SGHAT and CDR2 as FQNNGV. The CDR3 contains 18 residues. V gave up 0 bases and J gave up 4 bases; unmatched junction bases: 11. The CDR3 DNA reads TGTGCCAGCAGCTTAGATCATCCTAGCGGGAGAAGAGGAGAGACCCAGTACTTC. Translated: CASSLDHPSGRRGETQYF.

V is TRBV29-1 and J is TRBJ2-4; a weak D match, TRBD2 (6 bases). CDR1 SQVTM and CDR2 ANQGSEA come from the germline V gene. Trimming pared 5 bases from V and 6 bases from J, leaving 11 bases between. The CDR3 runs 12 residues. The CDR3 region has the DNA TGCAGCGTTCTCCGGGACTCAAACATTCAGTACTTC. As protein: CSVLRDSNIQYF.